This is a list of T cell receptor beta chains from one sample in a study of blood T cell repertoires in COVID-19. The data were produced by immunoSEQ multiplex PCR, yet TCRdb's version contains in-frame clones alone and is incomplete. The table records 150,000 to 200,000 clones, 74% of them present only once. The sample comprised peripheral blood. These receptors originate from a woman over 75 with acute or convalescent COVID-19. The CDR3 runs from the conserved cysteine through the conserved F or W. The D gene is left open where the match is weak. Where a row states a size, it is once, few, many or the class of an expanded clone; other rows omit it.

TRBD2	17	TRBV28	NA	TRBJ2-1	CASSPRLGKSGIDEQFF	TGTGCCAGCAGTCCGCGTCTGGGGAAAAGCGGGATAGATGAGCAGTTCTTC
TRBD2	16	TRBV10-1	NA	TRBJ2-1	CASSPASGTTYNEQFF	TGCGCCAGCAGTCCGGCTAGCGGGACCACGTACAATGAGCAGTTCTTC
NA	11	TRBV28	NA	TRBJ1-6	CASSLQGPLHF	TGTGCCAGCAGTTTACAGGGACCCCTCCACTTT
TRBD1	14	TRBV3-1/TRBV3-2	NA	TRBJ2-7	CASSQDRGPYEQYF	TGTGCCAGCAGCCAAGACAGGGGGCCCTACGAGCAGTACTTC
NA	19	TRBV10-1	NA	TRBJ2-1	CASSGPRYVTGRESNEQFF	TGCGCCAGCAGTGGCCCGCGGTATGTAACAGGCCGCGAGAGCAATGAGCAGTTCTTC
NA	18	TRBV10-3	NA	TRBJ2-3	CAIRPGLGAMVGTDTQYF	TGTGCCATCAGGCCGGGACTCGGGGCGATGGTTGGGACAGATACGCAGTATTTT
NA	17	TRBV21-1	few	TRBJ2-1	CASSNPFPGVAYNEQFF	TGTGCCAGCAGCAACCCCTTCCCGGGAGTGGCCTACAATGAGCAGTTCTTC
NA	15	TRBV7-3	NA	TRBJ2-1	CASSLAGSSYNEQFF	TGTGCCAGCAGCTTAGCGGGGAGCTCCTACAATGAGCAGTTCTTC
NA	14	TRBV6-5	few	TRBJ2-2	CASRMFTNTGELFF	TGTGCCAGCAGAATGTTTACGAACACCGGGGAGCTGTTTTTT
NA	15	TRBV6-6	NA	TRBJ1-6	CASSYSTSYNSPLHF	TGTGCCAGCAGTTACTCGACAAGTTATAATTCACCCCTCCACTTT
TRBD1	15	TRBV18	NA	TRBJ1-3	CASSGTGGLGNTIYF	TGTGCCAGCTCAGGTACAGGGGGCCTTGGAAACACCATATATTTT
NA	15	TRBV4-1	NA	TRBJ2-4	CASSLRDTTGNIQYF	TGCGCCAGCAGCCTACGGGACACAACTGGAAACATTCAGTACTTC
NA	18	TRBV9	NA	TRBJ2-3	CASSTGGTGRVGTDTQYF	TGTGCCAGCAGCACCGGCGGAACAGGGCGGGTGGGCACAGATACGCAGTATTTT
TRBD1	14	TRBV11-3	NA	TRBJ2-3	CASSPGGNSDTQYF	TGTGCCAGCAGCCCAGGGGGTAATTCAGATACGCAGTATTTT
NA	15	TRBV3-1/TRBV3-2	NA	TRBJ1-2	CASSQYTGRDYGYTF	TGTGCCAGCAGCCAATACACAGGGCGTGACTATGGCTACACCTTC
TRBD1	16	TRBV3-1/TRBV3-2	NA	TRBJ2-7	CASSQAPGQLSYEQYF	TGTGCCAGCAGCCAAGCCCCGGGACAGCTCTCCTACGAGCAGTACTTC
NA	13	TRBV4-3	NA	TRBJ1-2	CASSRNRRYGYTF	TGCGCCAGCAGCCGGAACAGACGCTATGGCTACACCTTC
TRBD1	14	TRBV2	NA	TRBJ1-5	CASKEGAEDQPQHF	TGTGCCAGCAAGGAGGGGGCTGAGGATCAGCCCCAGCATTTT
NA	13	TRBV7-2	NA	TRBJ2-3	CASSTGGSDTQYF	TGTGCCAGCAGCACCGGTGGTTCAGATACGCAGTATTTT
TRBD2	14	TRBV28	NA	TRBJ2-1	CAIQRSGRQGEQFF	TGTGCCATCCAGAGAAGCGGGAGGCAGGGGGAGCAGTTCTTC
NA	14	TRBV5-1	NA	TRBJ2-1	CASSLGRMNNEQFF	TGCGCCAGCAGCTTGGGGCGGATGAACAATGAGCAGTTCTTC
TRBD1	14	TRBV19	NA	TRBJ1-4	CASEVQGGREKLFF	TGTGCCAGTGAGGTACAGGGGGGCCGAGAAAAACTGTTTTTT
TRBD1	16	TRBV19	NA	TRBJ1-5	CASSIDGTAAYQPQHF	TGTGCCAGTAGTATAGACGGGACAGCCGCATATCAGCCCCAGCATTTT
NA	16	TRBV7-2	once	TRBJ2-7	CASSLDGAGSPYEQYF	TGTGCCAGCAGCTTAGATGGGGCGGGGTCCCCCTACGAGCAGTACTTC
TRBD2	14	TRBV7-3	NA	TRBJ2-1	CASSFLAGENEQFF	TGTGCCAGCAGCTTCCTAGCGGGAGAGAATGAGCAGTTCTTC
NA	16	TRBV30	few	TRBJ1-2	CAWSVLVFGQIYGYTF	TGTGCCTGGAGTGTACTAGTTTTCGGTCAGATTTATGGCTACACCTTC
NA	13	TRBV19	NA	TRBJ1-2	CASSLGQNYGYTF	TGTGCCAGTAGTCTAGGACAGAACTATGGCTACACCTTC
NA	16	TRBV3-1/TRBV3-2	few	TRBJ2-5	CASSHGAEYPQETQYF	TGTGCCAGCAGCCATGGAGCCGAATACCCCCAAGAGACCCAGTACTTC
NA	14	TRBV9	NA	TRBJ2-3	CASSVASGLDTQYF	TGTGCCAGCAGCGTAGCCAGCGGGCTAGATACGCAGTATTTT
NA	13	TRBV5-1	NA	TRBJ2-3	CASSLEGTDTQYF	TGCGCCAGCAGTCTGGAGGGCACAGATACGCAGTATTTT
TRBD1	16	TRBV5-1	few	TRBJ2-2	CASSVGDRGYTGELFF	TGCGCCAGCAGCGTGGGGGACAGGGGGTACACCGGGGAGCTGTTTTTT
NA	17	TRBV5-1	NA	TRBJ2-2	CASSLLRGASRTGELFF	TGCGCCAGCAGCTTGCTCCGCGGGGCTAGCAGGACCGGGGAGCTGTTTTTT
NA	14	TRBV27	once	TRBJ1-6	CASRLTVGNSPLHF	TGTGCCAGCAGGCTGACAGTGGGCAACTCACCCCTCCACTTT
TRBD2	13	TRBV9	NA	TRBJ2-1	CASGEGVYNEQFF	TGTGCCAGCGGGGAGGGCGTCTACAATGAGCAGTTCTTC
TRBD1	18	TRBV4-3	few	TRBJ1-4	CASSQEGQGTGANEKLFF	TGCGCCAGCAGCCAAGAGGGACAGGGGACCGGAGCTAATGAAAAACTGTTTTTT
NA	13	TRBV5-4	NA	TRBJ2-3	CASSSWATDTQYF	TGTGCCAGCAGCTCCTGGGCGACAGATACGCAGTATTTT
NA	12	TRBV9	NA	TRBJ2-2	CASSPTGGELFF	TGTGCCAGCAGCCCTACAGGGGGGGAGCTGTTTTTT
TRBD1	15	TRBV28	NA	TRBJ1-5	CASNPSRGLNQPQHF	TGTGCCAGCAACCCAAGCAGGGGGCTCAATCAGCCCCAGCATTTT